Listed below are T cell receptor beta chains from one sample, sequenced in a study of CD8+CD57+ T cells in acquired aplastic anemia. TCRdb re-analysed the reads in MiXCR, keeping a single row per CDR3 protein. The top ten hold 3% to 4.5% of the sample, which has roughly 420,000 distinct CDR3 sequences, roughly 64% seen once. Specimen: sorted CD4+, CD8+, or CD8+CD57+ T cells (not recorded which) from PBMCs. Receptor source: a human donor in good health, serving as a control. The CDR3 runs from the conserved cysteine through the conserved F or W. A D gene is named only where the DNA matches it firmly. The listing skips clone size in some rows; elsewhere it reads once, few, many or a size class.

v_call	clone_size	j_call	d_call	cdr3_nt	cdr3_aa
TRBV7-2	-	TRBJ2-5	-	TGTGCCAGCAGCTTGGGGGGCAACAGACAGGAGGGGGAGACCCAGTACTTC	CASSLGGNRQEGETQYF
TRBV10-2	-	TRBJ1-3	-	TGTGCCAGCAGTTACCAGGCGCGGGGAAACACCATGTATTTC	CASSYQARGNTMYF
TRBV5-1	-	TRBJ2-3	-	TGCGCCAGCAGCTTGGAGCGAGGAGATACTACGCAGTATTTT	CASSLERGDTTQYF
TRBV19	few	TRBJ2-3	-	TGTGCCAGTAGTAGAGAGCCGACAGATACGCAGTATTTT	CASSREPTDTQYF
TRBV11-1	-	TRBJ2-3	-	TGTGCCAGCAGCTTAGCGGGGGGGCCTTCTGGTGATACGCAGTGTTTT	CASSLAGGPSGDTQCF
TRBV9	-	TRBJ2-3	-	TGTGCCAGCAGCGCGCGAACCGCGAGAGTAACAGATACGCAGTATTTT	CASSARTARVTDTQYF
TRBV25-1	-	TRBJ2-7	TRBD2	TGTGCCAGCAGTGTCCCGGAACTAGCGAGCCCCCCCTACGAGCAGTACTTC	CASSVPELASPPYEQYF
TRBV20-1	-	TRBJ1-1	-	TGCAGTGCTAGAGATGGTTGGGGAAAGGCTGAAGCTTTCTTT	CSARDGWGKAEAFF
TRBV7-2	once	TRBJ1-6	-	TGTGCCAGCAGCACCTTCGACGGGGTGGGCGATCAGCCCCTCCACTTT	CASSTFDGVGDQPLHF
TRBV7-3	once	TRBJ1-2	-	TGTGCCAGCAGCTTGGACGATATTAAACACGTCTACACCTTC	CASSLDDIKHVYTF
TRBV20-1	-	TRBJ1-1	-	TGCAGCGCTAGGACAACGATTGAGTATGCTGAAGCTTTCTTT	CSARTTIEYAEAFF
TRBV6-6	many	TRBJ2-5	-	TGTGCCAGCAGGCGAGAGACCCAGTACTTC	CASRRETQYF
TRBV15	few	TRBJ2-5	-	TGTGCCACCAGCCGAGACAGTCAAGAGACCCAGTACTTC	CATSRDSQETQYF
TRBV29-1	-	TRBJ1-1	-	TGCAGCGGAAAGACAGTCTTGAACACTGAAGCTTTCTTT	CSGKTVLNTEAFF
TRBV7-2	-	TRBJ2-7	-	TGTGCCAGCAGCTCCCTAAGCGGGGACACCGGGGAGCGGTCCTACGAGCAGTACTTC	CASSSLSGDTGERSYEQYF
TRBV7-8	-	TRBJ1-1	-	TGCGCCAGCAGCCTGACAGCCTGGTACACTGAAGCTTTCTTT	CASSLTAWYTEAFF
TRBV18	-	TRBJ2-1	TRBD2	TGTGCCAACTCACCGAACCGGGGAGCGGGGGGGTACAATGAGCAGTTCTTC	CANSPNRGAGGYNEQFF
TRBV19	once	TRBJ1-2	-	TGTGCCAGTAGTACGGGGAATCAGGGCTACACCTTC	CASSTGNQGYTF
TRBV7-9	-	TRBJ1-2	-	TGTGCCAGCATCTTGACAGGAAATGGCTACACCTTC	CASILTGNGYTF
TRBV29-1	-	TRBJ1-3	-	TGCAGCGTTGAGGAGGGATCGGGAAACACCATATATTTT	CSVEEGSGNTIYF
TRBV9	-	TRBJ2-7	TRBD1	TGTGCCAGCAGCGTAGGACAGGGGGCGACCTACGAGCAGTACTTC	CASSVGQGATYEQYF
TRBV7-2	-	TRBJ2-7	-	-	CASRGAVSSSSGQEQYF
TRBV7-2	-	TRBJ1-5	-	TGTGCCAGCAGTCTGGTAAGGGAGGGCAGTCAGCAGCAGCATTTT	CASSLVREGSQQQHF
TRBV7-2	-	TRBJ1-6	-	TGTGCCAGCAGCGTACGGGGCGATACCCCCCTCCACTTT	CASSVRGDTPLHF
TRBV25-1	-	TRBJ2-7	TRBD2	TGTGCCACCTTCGGGGGGGCCACCTACGAGCAGTACTTC	CATFGGATYEQYF
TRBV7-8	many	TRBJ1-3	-	TGTGCCAGCAGCTTAGCGCACGGGAGCTCTGGAAACACCATATATTTT	CASSLAHGSSGNTIYF
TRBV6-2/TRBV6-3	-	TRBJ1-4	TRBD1	TGTGCCAGCAGTGAAGGACGCTGGGGGACAGGCGATGAAAAACTGTTTTTT	CASSEGRWGTGDEKLFF
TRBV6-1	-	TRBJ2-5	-	TGTGCCAGCAGAGGGACAAAGCGGGCGACCCAGTACTTC	CASRGTKRATQYF
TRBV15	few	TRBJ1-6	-	TGTGCCAGCAGCCAGAGGGGGGGGAATTCACCCCTCCACTTT	CASSQRGGNSPLHF
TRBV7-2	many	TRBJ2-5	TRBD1	TGTGCCAGCAGTTTCACGCCCGGGACAGGGGGTATCGGGGAGACCCAGTACTTC	CASSFTPGTGGIGETQYF
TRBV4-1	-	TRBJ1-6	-	TGCGCCAGCAGCCAAGATTATAGTTCACCCCTCCACTTT	CASSQDYSSPLHF
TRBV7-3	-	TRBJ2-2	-	TGTGCCAGCAGCTCAGTCCAGACACTTACCGGGGAACTGTTTTTT	CASSSVQTLTGELFF
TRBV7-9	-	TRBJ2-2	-	-	CASSSWGRGAVRAFF
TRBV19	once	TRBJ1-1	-	TGTGCCAGTAGTCAGACGGGTCAGGGCACTGAAGCTTTCTTT	CASSQTGQGTEAFF